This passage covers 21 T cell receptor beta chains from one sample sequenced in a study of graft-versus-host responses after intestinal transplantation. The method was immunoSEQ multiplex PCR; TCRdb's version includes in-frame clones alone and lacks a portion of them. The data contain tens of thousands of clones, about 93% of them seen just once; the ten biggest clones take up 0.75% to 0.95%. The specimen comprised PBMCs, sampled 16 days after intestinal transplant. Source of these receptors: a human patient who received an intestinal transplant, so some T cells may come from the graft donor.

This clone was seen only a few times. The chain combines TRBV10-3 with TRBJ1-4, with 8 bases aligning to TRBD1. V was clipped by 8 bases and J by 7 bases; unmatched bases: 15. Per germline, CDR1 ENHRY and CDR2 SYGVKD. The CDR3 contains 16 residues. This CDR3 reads CAISETIQGDGEKLFF. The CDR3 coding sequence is TGTGCCATCTCGGAGACTATACAGGGGGATGGTGAAAAACTGTTTTTT.

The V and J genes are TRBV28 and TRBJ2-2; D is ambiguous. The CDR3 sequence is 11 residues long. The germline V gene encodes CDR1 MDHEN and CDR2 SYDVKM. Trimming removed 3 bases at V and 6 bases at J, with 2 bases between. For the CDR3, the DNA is TGTGCCAGCAGTTTCCCCGGGGAGCTGTTTTTT. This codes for CASSFPGELFF.

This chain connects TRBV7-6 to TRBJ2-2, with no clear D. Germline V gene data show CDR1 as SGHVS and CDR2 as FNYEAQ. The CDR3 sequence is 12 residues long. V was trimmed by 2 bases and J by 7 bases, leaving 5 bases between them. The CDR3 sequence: CASSLRFGELFF. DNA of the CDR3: TGTGCCAGCAGCTTAAGATTCGGGGAGCTGTTTTTT.

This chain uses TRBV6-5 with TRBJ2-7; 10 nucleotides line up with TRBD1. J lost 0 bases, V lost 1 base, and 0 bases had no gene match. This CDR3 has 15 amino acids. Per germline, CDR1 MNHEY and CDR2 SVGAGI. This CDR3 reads CASSYWTGGSYEQYF. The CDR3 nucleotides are TGTGCCAGCAGTTACTGGACAGGGGGCTCCTACGAGCAGTACTTC.

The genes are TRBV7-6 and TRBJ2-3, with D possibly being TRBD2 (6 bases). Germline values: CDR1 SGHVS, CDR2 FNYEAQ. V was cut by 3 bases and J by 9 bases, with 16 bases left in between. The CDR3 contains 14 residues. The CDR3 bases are TGTGCCAGCAGCTTCATAGTCGGGGGAGAGACGCAGTATTTT. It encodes CASSFIVGGETQYF.

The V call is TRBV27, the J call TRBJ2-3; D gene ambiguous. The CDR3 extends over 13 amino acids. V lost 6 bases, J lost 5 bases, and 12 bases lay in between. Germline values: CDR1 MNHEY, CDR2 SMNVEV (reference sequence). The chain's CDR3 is CASSLYSGDTQYF. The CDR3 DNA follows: TGTGCCAGCAGCCTCTACTCGGGAGATACGCAGTATTTT.

CDR3: CASSSDSGNTIYF. The CDR3 DNA sequence: TGTGCCAGTAGTAGTGACTCTGGAAACACCATATATTTT. The rearrangement links TRBV19 to TRBJ1-3; D gene ambiguous. The CDR3 totals 13 residues. The germline V gene has CDR1 LNHDA and CDR2 SQIVND (reference sequence). V was cut by 4 bases and J by 0 bases, with 4 bases left in between.

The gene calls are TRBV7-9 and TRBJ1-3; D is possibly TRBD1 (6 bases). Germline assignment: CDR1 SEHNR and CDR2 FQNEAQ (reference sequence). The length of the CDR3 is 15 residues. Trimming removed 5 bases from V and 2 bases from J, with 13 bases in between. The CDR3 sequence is CASSPQGSPGNTIYF. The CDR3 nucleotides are TGTGCCAGCAGCCCTCAGGGGTCCCCTGGAAACACCATATATTTT.

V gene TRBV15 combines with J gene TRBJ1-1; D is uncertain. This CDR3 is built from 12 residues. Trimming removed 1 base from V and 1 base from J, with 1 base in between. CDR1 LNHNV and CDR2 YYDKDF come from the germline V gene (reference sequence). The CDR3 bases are TGTGCCACCAGCAGAGCGAACACTGAAGCTTTCTTT. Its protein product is CATSRANTEAFF.

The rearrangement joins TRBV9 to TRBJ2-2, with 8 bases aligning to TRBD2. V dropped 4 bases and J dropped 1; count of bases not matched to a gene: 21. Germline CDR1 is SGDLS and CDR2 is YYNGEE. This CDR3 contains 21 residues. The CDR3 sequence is CASSSRPGGRGSLENTGELFF. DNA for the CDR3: TGTGCCAGCAGCTCACGGCCGGGGGGGCGCGGGAGTTTAGAGAACACCGGGGAGCTGTTTTTT.

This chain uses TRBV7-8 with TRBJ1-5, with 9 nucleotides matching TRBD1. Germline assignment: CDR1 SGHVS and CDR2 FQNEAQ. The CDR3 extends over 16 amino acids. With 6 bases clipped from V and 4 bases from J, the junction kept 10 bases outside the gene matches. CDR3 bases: TGTGCCAGCAGTCGCCGGGACAGGGAAACAAATCAGCCCCAGCATTTT. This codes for CASSRRDRETNQPQHF.

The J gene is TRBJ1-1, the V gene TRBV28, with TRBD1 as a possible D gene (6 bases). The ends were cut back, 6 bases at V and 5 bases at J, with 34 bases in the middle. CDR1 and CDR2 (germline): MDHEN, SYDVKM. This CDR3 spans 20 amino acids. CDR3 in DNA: TGTGCCAGCAGGGGCTTGCCACGGACGGGGGCGCTTAGGACAAATACTGAAGCTTTCTTT. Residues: CASRGLPRTGALRTNTEAFF.

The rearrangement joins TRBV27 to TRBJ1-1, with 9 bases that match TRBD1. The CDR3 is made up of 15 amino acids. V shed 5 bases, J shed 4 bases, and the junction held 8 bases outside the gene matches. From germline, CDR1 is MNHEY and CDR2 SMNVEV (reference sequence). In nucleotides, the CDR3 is TGTGCCAGCAGTCCCCGGACAGGGGTGGGCACTGAAGCTTTCTTT. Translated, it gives CASSPRTGVGTEAFF.

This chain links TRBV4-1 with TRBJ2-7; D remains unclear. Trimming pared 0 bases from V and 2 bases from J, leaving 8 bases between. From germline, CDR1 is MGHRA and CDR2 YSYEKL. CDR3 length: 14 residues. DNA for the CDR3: TGCGCCAGCAGCCAAGATCAGCGACCCTACGAGCAGTACTTC. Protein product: CASSQDQRPYEQYF.

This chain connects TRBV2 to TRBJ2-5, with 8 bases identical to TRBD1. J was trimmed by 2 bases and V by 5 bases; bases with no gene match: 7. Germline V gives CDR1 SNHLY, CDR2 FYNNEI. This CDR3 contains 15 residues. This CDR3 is CASSFGRGRQETQYF. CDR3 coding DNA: TGTGCCAGCAGTTTTGGCAGGGGGCGGCAAGAGACCCAGTACTTC.

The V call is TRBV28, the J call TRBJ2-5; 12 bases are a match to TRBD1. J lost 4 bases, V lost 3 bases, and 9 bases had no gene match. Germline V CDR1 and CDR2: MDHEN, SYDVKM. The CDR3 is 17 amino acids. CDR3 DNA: TGTGCCAGCAGTTTTGGCCGAGGGACAGGGGGCGGAGAGACCCAGTACTTC. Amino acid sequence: CASSFGRGTGGGETQYF.

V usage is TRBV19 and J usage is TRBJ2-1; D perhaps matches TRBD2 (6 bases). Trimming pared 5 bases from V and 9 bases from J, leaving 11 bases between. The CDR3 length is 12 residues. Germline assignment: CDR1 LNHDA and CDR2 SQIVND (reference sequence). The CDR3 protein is CASSASGFEQFF. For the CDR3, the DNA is TGTGCCAGTAGTGCCAGCGGGTTTGAGCAGTTCTTC.

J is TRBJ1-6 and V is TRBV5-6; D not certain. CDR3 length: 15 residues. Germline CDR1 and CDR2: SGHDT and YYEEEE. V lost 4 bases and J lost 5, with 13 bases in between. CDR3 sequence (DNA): TGTGCCAGCAGCCCCCTTGTACAGAATAATTCACCCCTCCACTTT. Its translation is CASSPLVQNNSPLHF.

The CDR3 DNA reads as TGCGCCAGCAGCCCATCACCGGGCTCCTACGAGCAGTACTTC. Its translation: CASSPSPGSYEQYF. The chain has TRBV4-3 and TRBJ2-7; no definite D call. V was trimmed by 4 bases and J by 0 bases, leaving 10 bases between them. CDR1 is LGHNA, CDR2 YSLEER, per germline. The CDR3 covers 14 residues.

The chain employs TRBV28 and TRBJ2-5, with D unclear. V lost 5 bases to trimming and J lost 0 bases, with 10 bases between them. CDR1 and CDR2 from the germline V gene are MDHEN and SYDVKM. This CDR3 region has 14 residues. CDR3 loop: CASSLRRYQETQYF. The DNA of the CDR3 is TGTGCCAGCAGTCTTCGTCGTTACCAAGAGACCCAGTACTTC.

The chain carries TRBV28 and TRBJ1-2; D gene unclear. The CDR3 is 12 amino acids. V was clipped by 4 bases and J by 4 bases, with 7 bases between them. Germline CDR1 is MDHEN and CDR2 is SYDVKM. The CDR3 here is CASSSNTYGYTF. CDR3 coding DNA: TGTGCCAGCAGTTCAAATACCTATGGCTACACCTTC.